The present TCR beta chain was sequenced within a study of blood T cell repertoires in COVID-19. CDR3 length equals 15 residues. V gave up 8 bases and J gave up 0 bases; unmatched junction bases: 7. CDR1 and CDR2 (germline): MNHEY, SVGEGT. This clone was recorded only once. Here immunoSEQ multiplex PCR was the method, and the copy in TCRdb shows in-frame clones only, minus some. The sample lists under 250,000 clones; 86% were seen once. Input material: peripheral blood. V and J are TRBV6-2 or TRBV6-3 and TRBJ1-3; 7 bases are shared with TRBD1. This receptor was taken from a man older than 75 with acute or convalescent COVID-19. This CDR3 reads CASGRDSHSGNTIYF. For the CDR3, the DNA is TGTGCCAGCGGCCGGGACAGCCACTCTGGAAACACCATATATTTT.